This TCR beta chain was recovered during a study of shared clonotypes between healthy human individuals. The run depth of the assay was deep. Assay: immunoSEQ multiplex PCR; the TCRdb copy retains only in-frame clones and omits some. The table lists around 510,000 clones, roughly 95% of them singletons. This CDR3 is 11 amino acids long. Germline V gene lookup returns CDR1 MDHEN and CDR2 SYDVKM. The donors, healthy adults who were HIV-negative, had experienced no recent acute infections or vaccinations. Subsets obtained from CD4+ cells comprised CD45RA+ naive and CD45RA-negative memory cells. The TCR was taken from a woman in her thirties in good health. Sequenced sample: naive CD4+ T cells sorted from blood. Subset specified: CD45RA+ positively selected. The V and J genes are TRBV28 and TRBJ2-5, with D hard to call. The DNA end is a closer match to TRBJ2-7, so the J assignment may be wrong. The CDR3 sequence is CASRSYYEQYF. As DNA, the CDR3 is TGTGCCAGCAGGTCTTACTACGAGCAGTACTTC.